This T cell receptor beta chain was captured in a study of T cell responses to AZD1222 COVID-19 vaccine. V lost 1 base and J 8 bases, leaving 9 bases between the germline ends. Per the germline V gene, CDR1 is SGHTA and CDR2 is FQGTGA. The CDR3 has 13 amino acids. The study's findings and limits: Nearly half of spike-specific TCRs reportedly target variant regions that are unmutated in the B.1.351 and B.1.1.7 variants. Only a handful of AZD1222 recipients tested seropositive at baseline.

This table comes from immunoSEQ multiplex PCR, and its TCRdb copy is limited to in-frame clones, with some not included. Among 95,000 to 150,000 clones listed, approximately 86% were seen once. Comments on this clone: Its antigen is currently unknown.

The V call is TRBV7-3, the J call TRBJ2-1; D gene unclear. This specimen was peripheral blood, taken on day 0 of AZD1222 vaccination. This receptor was taken from an adult in good health. The DNA for the CDR3 is TGTGCCAGCAGCTTAAATTGGGGTCATGAGCAGTTCTTC. Translated: CASSLNWGHEQFF.